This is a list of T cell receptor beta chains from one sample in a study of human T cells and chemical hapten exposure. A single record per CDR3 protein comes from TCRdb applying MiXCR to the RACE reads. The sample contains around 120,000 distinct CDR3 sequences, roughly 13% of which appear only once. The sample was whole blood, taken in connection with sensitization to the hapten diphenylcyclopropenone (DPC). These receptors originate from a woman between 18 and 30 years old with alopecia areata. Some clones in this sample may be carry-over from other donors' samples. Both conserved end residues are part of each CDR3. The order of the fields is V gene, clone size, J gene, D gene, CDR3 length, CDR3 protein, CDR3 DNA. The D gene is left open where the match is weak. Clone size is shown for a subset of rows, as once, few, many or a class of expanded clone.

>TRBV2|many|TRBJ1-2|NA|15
CATWGNRDRNYGYTF
TGTGCCACGTGGGGGAACAGGGATCGGAACTATGGCTACACCTTC
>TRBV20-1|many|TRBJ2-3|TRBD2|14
CSAPSGGGTDTQYF
TGCAGTGCTCCTAGCGGGGGGGGTACAGATACGCAGTATTTT
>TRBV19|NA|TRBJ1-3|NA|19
CASHPPGPGFVLSGNTIYF
TGTGCCAGCCACCCGCCAGGCCCAGGGTTTGTCTTATCTGGAAACACCATATATTTT
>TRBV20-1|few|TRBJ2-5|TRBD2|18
CSAEKAGTSGTALGTQYF
TGCAGTGCCGAAAAAGCGGGGACTAGCGGGACTGCGCTTGGGACCCAGTACTTC
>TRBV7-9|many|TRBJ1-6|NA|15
CASSLIGGVDSPLHF
TGTGCCAGCAGCTTAATCGGGGGGGTGGATTCACCCCTCCACTTT
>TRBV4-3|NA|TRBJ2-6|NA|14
CASSQDPGANVLTF
TGCGCCAGCAGCCAAGATCCCGGGGCCAACGTCCTGACTTTC
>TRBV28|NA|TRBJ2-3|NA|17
CASSPLSYGTGTDTQYF
TGTGCCAGCAGCCCTCTCTCTTACGGGACTGGCACAGATACGCAGTATTTT
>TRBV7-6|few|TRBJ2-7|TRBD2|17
CASSPGLAESLSYEQYF
TGTGCCAGCAGCCCGGGGCTAGCGGAGTCTCTTTCCTACGAGCAGTACTTC
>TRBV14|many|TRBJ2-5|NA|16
CASSQQDPGIGETQYF
TGTGCCAGCAGCCAGCAGGACCCAGGGATAGGCGAGACCCAGTACTTC
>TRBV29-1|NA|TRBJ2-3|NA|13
CSVVFENTDTQYF
TGCAGCGTTGTTTTCGAGAACACAGATACGCAGTATTTT
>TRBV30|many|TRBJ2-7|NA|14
CAWSVLGHQYEQYF
TGTGCCTGGAGTGTACTGGGCCATCAATACGAGCAGTACTTC
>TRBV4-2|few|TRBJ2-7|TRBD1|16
CASSQETGVRSYEQYF
TGTGCCAGCAGCCAAGAAACAGGGGTACGTTCCTACGAGCAGTACTTC
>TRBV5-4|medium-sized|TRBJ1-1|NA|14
CASSLDGVGTEAFF
TGTGCCAGCAGCTTGGATGGAGTTGGCACTGAAGCTTTCTTT
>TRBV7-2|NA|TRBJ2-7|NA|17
CASSNYGRGAPGYEQYF
TGTGCCAGCAGCAATTATGGCAGGGGGGCGCCCGGCTACGAGCAGTACTTC
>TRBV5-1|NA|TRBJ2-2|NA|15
CASRLLATNTGELFF
TGCGCCAGCAGATTACTAGCTACGAACACCGGGGAGCTGTTTTTT
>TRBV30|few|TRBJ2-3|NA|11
CAWRLVNTQYF
TGTGCCTGGCGACTAGTAAATACGCAGTATTTT
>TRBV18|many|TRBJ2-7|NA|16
CASSPPGAGGAYEQYF
TGTGCCAGCTCACCCCCTGGGGCAGGAGGCGCCTACGAGCAGTACTTC
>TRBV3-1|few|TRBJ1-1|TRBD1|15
CASSQRQGMNTEAFF
TGTGCCAGCAGCCAAAGACAGGGTATGAACACTGAAGCTTTCTTT
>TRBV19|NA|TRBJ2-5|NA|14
CASSPRHNQETQYF
TGTGCCAGTAGTCCGCGACACAACCAAGAGACCCAGTACTTC
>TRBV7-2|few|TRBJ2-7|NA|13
CASSRPAGYEQYF
TGTGCCAGCAGCCGACCTGCAGGCTACGAGCAGTACTTC
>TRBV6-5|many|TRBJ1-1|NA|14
CASSYGSLNTEAFF
TGTGCCAGCAGTTACGGCAGTTTGAACACTGAAGCTTTCTTT
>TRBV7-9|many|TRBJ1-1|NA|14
CASSPRDTYTEAFF
TGTGCCAGCAGCCCTCGGGACACCTACACTGAAGCTTTCTTT
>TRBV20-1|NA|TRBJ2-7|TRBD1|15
CSARVPGQGRDEQYF
TGCAGTGCTAGAGTACCGGGACAGGGGAGGGACGAGCAGTACTTC
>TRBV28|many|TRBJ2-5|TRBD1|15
CASSLTGRYQETQYF
TGTGCCAGCAGTTTGACAGGGCGGTACCAAGAGACCCAGTACTTC
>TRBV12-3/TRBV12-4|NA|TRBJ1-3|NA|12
CASSSGENTIYF
TGTGCCAGCAGCTCGGGAGAAAACACCATATATTTT
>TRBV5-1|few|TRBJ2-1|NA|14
CASSLAGERNEQFF
TGCGCCAGCAGCTTGGCGGGGGAGAGGAATGAGCAGTTCTTC
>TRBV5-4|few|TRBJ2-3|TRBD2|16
CASSLLGAGPTDTQYF
TGTGCCAGCAGCTTGCTAGGAGCGGGGCCCACAGATACGCAGTATTTT
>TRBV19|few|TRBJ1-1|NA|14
CASSPGGRGTEAFF
TGTGCCAGTAGTCCGGGGGGTAGAGGCACTGAAGCTTTCTTT
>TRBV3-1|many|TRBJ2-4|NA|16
CASSHFPPEPKNIQYF
TGTGCCAGCAGCCACTTTCCCCCCGAGCCCAAAAACATTCAGTACTTC
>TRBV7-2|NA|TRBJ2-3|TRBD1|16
CASSLGTGYRTDTQYF
TGTGCCAGCAGCTTAGGGACAGGTTACCGCACAGATACGCAGTATTTT
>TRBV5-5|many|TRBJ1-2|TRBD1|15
CASSLLGDSLYGYTF
TGTGCCAGCAGCTTGCTTGGGGACAGTCTCTATGGCTACACCTTC
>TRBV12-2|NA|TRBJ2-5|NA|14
CASRGAGLFETQYF
TGTGCAAGTCGGGGCGCAGGGCTCTTTGAGACCCAGTACTTC
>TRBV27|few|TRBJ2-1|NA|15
CASSESDAGRREQFF
TGTGCCAGCAGTGAATCCGACGCTGGAAGGAGGGAGCAGTTCTTC
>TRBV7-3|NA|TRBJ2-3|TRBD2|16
CASSLMERGAADTQYF
TGTGCCAGCAGCTTAATGGAGCGGGGGGCAGCAGATACGCAGTATTTT
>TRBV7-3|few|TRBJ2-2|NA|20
CASSLNPFNRKQGSTGELFF
TGTGCCAGCAGCTTAAACCCATTCAACCGTAAGCAGGGGAGCACCGGGGAGCTGTTTTTT
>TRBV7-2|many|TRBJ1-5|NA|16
CASSLASSSGNQPQHF
TGTGCCAGCAGCTTAGCTTCCAGTTCAGGCAATCAGCCCCAGCATTTT
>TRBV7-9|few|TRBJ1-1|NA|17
CASSLPLGVESRTEAFF
TGTGCCAGCAGCTTACCCCTTGGGGTCGAATCGAGGACTGAAGCTTTCTTT
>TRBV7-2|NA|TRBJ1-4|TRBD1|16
CASSLNRQGGGEKLFF
TGTGCCAGCAGCCTCAATCGACAGGGGGGAGGTGAAAAACTGTTTTTT
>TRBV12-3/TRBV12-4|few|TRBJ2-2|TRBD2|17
CASSFTLAGASTGELFF
TGTGCCAGCAGTTTCACTCTAGCGGGGGCGAGCACCGGGGAGCTGTTTTTT
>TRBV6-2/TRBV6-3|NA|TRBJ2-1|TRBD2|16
CASTLYGTSGYNEQFF
TGTGCCAGCACCCTTTATGGGACTAGCGGTTACAATGAGCAGTTCTTC
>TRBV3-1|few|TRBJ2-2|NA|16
CASSPGSGLNTGELFF
TGTGCCAGCAGCCCCGGATCTGGGCTGAACACCGGGGAGCTGTTTTTT
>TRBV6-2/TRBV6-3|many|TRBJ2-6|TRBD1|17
CASSLTGGWSGANVLTF
TGTGCCAGCAGTTTGACAGGGGGTTGGTCTGGGGCCAACGTCCTGACTTTC
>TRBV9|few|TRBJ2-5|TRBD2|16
CASSAGTIQYQETQYF
TGTGCCAGCAGCGCTGGGACTATCCAATACCAAGAGACCCAGTACTTC
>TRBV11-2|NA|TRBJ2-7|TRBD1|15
CASSLVAGGTYEQYF
TGTGCCAGCAGCTTAGTGGCAGGGGGCACCTACGAGCAGTACTTC
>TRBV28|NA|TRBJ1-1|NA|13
CASSLKGFTEAFF
TGTGCCAGCAGTTTGAAGGGGTTCACTGAAGCTTTCTTT
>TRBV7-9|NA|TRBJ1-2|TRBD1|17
CASSLALGTGVDYGYTF
TGTGCCAGCAGCTTGGCCCTGGGGACAGGGGTTGACTATGGCTACACCTTC
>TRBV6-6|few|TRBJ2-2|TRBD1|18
CASSYSDRGPIPTGELFF
TGTGCCAGCAGTTACTCGGACAGGGGCCCTATCCCCACCGGGGAGCTGTTTTTT
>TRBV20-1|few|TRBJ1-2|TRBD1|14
CSAVPGQVYYGYTF
TGCAGTGCGGTTCCGGGACAGGTTTACTATGGCTACACCTTC
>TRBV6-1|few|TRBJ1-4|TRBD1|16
CASSEAGGQGYEKLFF
TGTGCCAGCAGTGAAGCAGGGGGACAGGGGTATGAAAAACTGTTTTTT
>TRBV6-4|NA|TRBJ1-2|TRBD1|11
CASHGQDGYTF
TGTGCCAGCCACGGACAGGATGGCTACACCTTC
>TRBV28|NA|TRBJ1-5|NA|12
CASSLRPLPQHF
TGTGCCAGCAGTTTACGGCCCTTGCCCCAGCATTTT
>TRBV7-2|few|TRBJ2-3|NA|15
CASREGIFSTDTQYF
TGTGCCAGCAGGGAGGGGATATTCAGCACAGATACGCAGTATTTT
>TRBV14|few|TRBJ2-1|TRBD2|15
CASSQAGEGYNEQFF
TGTGCCAGCAGCCAAGCCGGGGAGGGCTACAATGAGCAGTTCTTC